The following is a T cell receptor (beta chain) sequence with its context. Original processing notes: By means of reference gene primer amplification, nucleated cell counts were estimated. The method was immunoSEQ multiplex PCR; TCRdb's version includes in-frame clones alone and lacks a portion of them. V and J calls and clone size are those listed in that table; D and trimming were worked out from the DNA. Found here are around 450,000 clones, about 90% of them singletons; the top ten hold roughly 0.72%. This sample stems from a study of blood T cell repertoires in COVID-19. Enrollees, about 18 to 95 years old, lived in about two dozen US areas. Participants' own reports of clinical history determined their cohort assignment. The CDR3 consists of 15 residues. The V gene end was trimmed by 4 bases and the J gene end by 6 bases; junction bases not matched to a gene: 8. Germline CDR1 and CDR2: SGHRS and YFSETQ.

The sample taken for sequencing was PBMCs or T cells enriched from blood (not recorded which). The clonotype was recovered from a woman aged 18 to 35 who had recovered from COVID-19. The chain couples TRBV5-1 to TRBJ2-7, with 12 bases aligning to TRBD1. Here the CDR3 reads CASSTSGQGAPEQYF. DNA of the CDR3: TGCGCCAGCAGCACCTCGGGACAGGGGGCACCCGAGCAGTACTTC.